Following are 7 T cell receptor beta chains from one sample sequenced in a study of naive and memory T cell subsets. A UMI-containing oligonucleotide was joined by 3' ligation to the TCR cDNA template. Ligated cDNA underwent four rounds of PCR with nested alpha and beta constant region primers and SP2. TCRdb reanalysed the 5' RACE reads using MiXCR and keeps one entry per CDR3 protein. The sample consists of approximately 32,000 distinct CDR3 sequences, 15% to 20% of them appearing once. These receptors originate from a female donor in good health.

The V call is TRBV2, the J call TRBJ2-3, with a weak D call TRBD1 (7 bases). Germline CDR1 and CDR2: SNHLY and FYNNEI. This CDR3 has 15 residues. Trimming stripped 8 bases from V and 3 bases from J, with 18 bases between. Written as DNA, the CDR3 is TGTGCCAGCCTCATTGTCAGGGGGGAGACAGATACGCAGTATTTT. It specifies CASLIVRGETDTQYF.

This clonotype was detected only a few times. A read error may produce the germline difference seen at one junction end. This chain links TRBV10-3 with TRBJ1-2, with 11 bases matching TRBD1. This CDR3 is 14 amino acids long. The germline gives CDR1 ENHRY, CDR2 SYGVKD. CDR3 in amino acids: CAISRTGGANGDTF. CDR3 DNA: TGTGCCATCAGCCGGACAGGGGGCGCAAATGGCGACACCTTC.

This clonotype was counted ten times or more. The V gene is TRBV10-3, the J gene TRBJ2-5; TRBD2 is a possible D gene (5 bases). CDR1 and CDR2 (germline): ENHRY, SYGVKD. The CDR3 spans 15 residues. V was trimmed by 2 bases and J by 4 bases, leaving 14 bases between them. Written as DNA, the CDR3 is TGTGCCATCAGTGAGCCGACTATGGGCATAGAGACCCAGTACTTC. Protein product: CAISEPTMGIETQYF.

The table lists this clonotype with many counts. The chain uses TRBV29-1 and TRBJ1-2, with D unresolved. V was pared by 8 bases and J by 6 bases, with 7 bases between. The CDR3 has 9 amino acids. CDR1 and CDR2 from the germline V gene are SQVTM and ANQGSEA. The CDR3: CSFRNGYTF. CDR3 nucleotides: TGCAGCTTCCGAAATGGCTACACCTTC.

This chain links TRBV27 with TRBJ2-1; 16 bases are shared with TRBD2. This CDR3 region has 16 residues. Germline assignment: CDR1 MNHEY and CDR2 SMNVEV (reference sequence). Losses at the gene ends were 4 bases for V and 12 bases for J; bases not matched to a gene: 9. The chain's CDR3 is CASSSGLAGGPQRQFF. CDR3 sequence (DNA): TGTGCCAGCAGTTCGGGACTAGCGGGGGGGCCGCAAAGGCAGTTCTTC.

The chain employs TRBV10-3 and TRBJ1-5; no clear D gene. The germline V gene has CDR1 ENHRY and CDR2 SYGVKD. The V end was cut by 1 base, the J end by 2 bases, with 9 bases between. This CDR3 comprises 15 residues. The CDR3 DNA reads TGTGCCATCAGTGAGTTCGGCAGTGGCAATCAGCCCCAGCATTTT. Translation: CAISEFGSGNQPQHF.

V and J are TRBV5-1 and TRBJ2-2; 8 nucleotides match TRBD1. The germline V gene has CDR1 SGHRS and CDR2 YFSETQ. The CDR3 has 18 residues. With V trimmed by 1 base and J by 2 bases, 10 bases remained unmatched. This CDR3 reads CASSLRTGAGGNTGELFF. CDR3 sequence (DNA): TGCGCCAGCAGCTTGCGGACAGGCGCAGGGGGCAACACCGGGGAGCTGTTTTTT.